The present T cell receptor beta chain was sequenced within a study of blood T cell repertoires in COVID-19. Living in 24 US areas, the participants were between roughly 18 and 89 years of age. CDR3 size: 13 residues. With 4 bases removed from V and 6 bases from J, the gap between germline ends came to 10 bases. Germline values: CDR1 WSHSY, CDR2 SAAADI. Clones were sequenced by immunoSEQ multiplex PCR, and TCRdb holds only the in-frame ones, with some missing. The sample shows about 200,000 clones, roughly 85% of them seen only once. The rearrangement joins TRBV10-2 to TRBJ1-5; perhaps TRBD1 as D (6 bases). This receptor was taken from a middle-aged man who had recovered from COVID-19. The source material was PBMCs or T cells enriched from blood (not recorded which). For the CDR3, the DNA is TGCGCCAGCAGTGGACAGGCAGGTCAGCCCCAGCATTTT. Amino acids: CASSGQAGQPQHF.